The 5 T cell receptor beta chains below all came from one sample that was sequenced in a study of blood T cell repertoires in COVID-19. Measured with immunoSEQ multiplex PCR; TCRdb has only the in-frame clones, and not every one. The repertoire holds over 250,000 clones, with more than 75% as singletons. The sequenced sample was PBMCs or T cells enriched from blood (not recorded which). These receptors were taken from a woman aged 60-75 years in a cohort exposed to, infected with or recovered from COVID-19 (not recorded which).

A single count supports this clone. The chain employs TRBV5-5 and TRBJ2-7; 8 nucleotides match TRBD2. The CDR3 totals 12 residues. CDR1 SGHKS and CDR2 YYEKEE come from the germline V gene (reference sequence). J was trimmed by 4 bases and V by 3 bases; bases with no gene match: 0. CDR3 bases: TGTGCCAGCAGCTCGGGGGGGTACGAGCAGTACTTC. Translated, it gives CASSSGGYEQYF.

The rearrangement links TRBV18 to TRBJ2-7; a weak D match, TRBD2 (5 bases). Deletions cut 2 bases from V and 2 bases from J, with 16 bases between. The germline V gene has CDR1 KGHSH and CDR2 LQKENI. The CDR3 extends over 16 amino acids. The CDR3 loop is CASSPERQPNTYEQYF. The CDR3 DNA reads TGTGCCAGCTCACCAGAGCGGCAACCTAACACCTACGAGCAGTACTTC.

V and J are TRBV5-5 and TRBJ2-5; 10 bases align to TRBD1. Unmatched junction bases numbered 6, after V lost 2 bases and J lost 5 bases. Per germline, CDR1 SGHKS and CDR2 YYEKEE (reference sequence). This CDR3 spans 15 amino acids. The CDR3 nucleotides are TGTGCCAGCAGCTTTGGGACAGGGGAGTTGGAGACCCAGTACTTC. This encodes CASSFGTGELETQYF.

The rearrangement joins TRBV15 to TRBJ1-2, with TRBD1 as a possible D gene (5 bases). From germline, CDR1 is LNHNV and CDR2 YYDKDF (reference sequence). Trimming removed 0 bases from V and 11 bases from J, with 16 bases in between. The length of the CDR3 is 14 residues. For the CDR3, the DNA is TGTGCCACCAGCAGAGATCTCAGTGGGGGGGAGTACACCTTC. Protein: CATSRDLSGGEYTF.

Here the CDR3 reads CASSVYGTGEETQYF. In nucleotides, the CDR3 is TGTGCCAGCAGCGTTTATGGGACAGGGGAAGAGACCCAGTACTTC. The chain has TRBV2 and TRBJ2-5, with 10 bases that match TRBD1. Losses at the gene ends were 6 bases for V and 3 bases for J; bases not matched to a gene: 7. The CDR3 runs to 15 residues. Germline-derived CDR1 and CDR2 are SNHLY and FYNNEI.